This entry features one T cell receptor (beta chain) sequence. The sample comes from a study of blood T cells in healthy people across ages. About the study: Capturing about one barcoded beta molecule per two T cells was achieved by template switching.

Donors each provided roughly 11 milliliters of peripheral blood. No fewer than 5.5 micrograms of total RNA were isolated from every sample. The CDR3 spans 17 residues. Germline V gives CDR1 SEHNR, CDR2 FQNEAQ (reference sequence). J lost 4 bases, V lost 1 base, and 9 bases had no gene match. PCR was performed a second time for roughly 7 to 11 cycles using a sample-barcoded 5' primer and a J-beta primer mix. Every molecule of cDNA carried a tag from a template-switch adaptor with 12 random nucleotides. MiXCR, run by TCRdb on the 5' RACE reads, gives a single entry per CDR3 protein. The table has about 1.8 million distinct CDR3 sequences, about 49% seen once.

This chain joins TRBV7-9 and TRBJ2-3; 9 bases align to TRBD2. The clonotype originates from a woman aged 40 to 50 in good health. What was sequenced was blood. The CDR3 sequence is CASSLEPRRGGSDTQYF. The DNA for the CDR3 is TGTGCCAGCAGCTTAGAGCCCCGGCGGGGGGGATCAGATACGCAGTATTTT.